This paragraph covers one T cell receptor beta chain sequence. This clone's antigen is unknown. Base qualities were left out, and no much larger clone turns up one base away. The sample comes from a study of PD-1 blockade in classical Hodgkin lymphoma (dated by TCRdb to 2018 to 2021). About the study as a whole: Nivolumab dosing was 3 mg/kg intravenously every 2 weeks, continuing until either disease progression or unacceptable toxicity. The study used CyTOF and TCR beta sequencing to define a peripheral blood immune signature of response to PD-1 blockade in classical Hodgkin lymphoma.

The CDR3, cysteine through phenylalanine, is 14 amino acids long. Only the CDR3 DNA is retained, 42 bases long and in frame from the first base. CDR1 and CDR2 are read off the germline V gene as SGHRS and YFSETQ. The junction shows trimming of 4 bases on V and 5 bases on J, plus 15 bases between the germline ends. Broad study findings and their caveats: Trial patients with a complete response had baseline diversity similar to that of newly diagnosed patients, while partial responders and progressors had significantly lower diversity. By C4D1, a significant rise was seen in CD4+ TCR diversity but not in CD8+ TCR diversity (p=0.0027 vs p=0.16), and the rise was most apparent among complete responders (p=0.02). Diversity was lower in patients who began nivolumab less than 1 year after ASCT, so these patients were left out of later analyses to avoid confounding by immune reconstitution. Baseline TCR diversity was reported to be lower in newly diagnosed patients than in healthy donors and to be lower still in relapsed/refractory patients. Only a single clinical trial cohort was studied, and what caused the repertoire differences, possibly disease activity or prior therapy, remained undefined.

Genomic DNA was isolated using the Qiagen DNeasy kit from unsorted PBMCs as well as from negatively selected CD4+ and CD8+ fractions. TCR beta CDR3 regions were subjected to amplification by immunoSEQ multiplex PCR with primers that anneal to V and J segments. A synthetic immune receptor repertoire was used to minimize amplification bias, and any residual bias was removed computationally once sequencing was done. The source study handled its data this way. Custom Python scripts were used to quantify repertoire diversity as the Shannon entropy index. The unsorted, CD4+ and CD8+ repertoires were each analyzed separately, with the exception of combined analyses, where CD4+ and CD8+ sequences were merged in silico. Clonal expansion was defined as at least a 2-fold frequency increase after treatment relative to C1D1, with a pseudocount of 0.5 for undetected baseline clones. Singleton clones were defined as clones with 0 or 1 copy at C1D1, and non-singleton clones were defined as clones with 2 or more copies. Clones expanded in unsorted samples were assigned a CD4+, CD8+ or unknown annotation through matching of protein sequences in sorted samples from the same patient. Wilcoxon tests on paired samples were used to test diversity changes from C1D1 to C4D1. Entries here come from immuneACCESS through TCRdb and include only in-frame sequences with V and J called. Some clones fail to appear in such tables; in the studies checked, an unresolved V gene covers under half of the shortfall, and the cause of the remainder is unknown. V, J and clone size are taken as reported in that table, and D and trimming were inferred from the DNA itself. The sample profile shows tens of thousands of clones; about three quarters of them were found once. The top ten constitute roughly 20% of the sample.

The label giving this sample's time point can be read as: cycle 2 day 1 (C2D1) of nivolumab. All trial patients had relapsed after autologous stem cell transplantation, with cohorts A, B and C differing in prior brentuximab vedotin exposure. A total of around 59 patients with relapsed/refractory classical Hodgkin lymphoma made up the trial cohort, and each patient's best overall response was complete response, partial response or progressive disease. In the multi-cohort phase II CheckMate 205 trial, trial patients received single-agent nivolumab. An independent review committee assessed best overall response by applying the 2007 International Working Group response criteria. PBMCs from the trial were collected at three points: immediately before nivolumab initiation (C1D1), and during therapy at cycle 2 day 1 and cycle 4 day 1. Peripheral blood was collected in 8 mL Vacutainer Cell Preparation Tubes, from which PBMCs were isolated by centrifugation and then cryopreserved.

Rearrangement joined TRBV5-1 to TRBJ2-5, with the D gene tentatively TRBD1 or TRBD2, based on 5 matching bases in each. The TCR sequence derives from a human donor with classical Hodgkin lymphoma. Here the sequenced sample was peripheral blood mononuclear cells (PBMCs), taken before the second cycle of nivolumab. The CDR3 sequence is CASSPGAPGETQYF. The DNA reads TGCGCCAGCAGCCCCGGGGCCCCGGGTGAGACCCAGTACTTC. Where the CDR3 stops, the reference TRBV5-1 and TRBJ2-5 genes take over; the full variable domain is KAGVTQTPRYLIKTRGQQVTLSCSPISGHRSVSWYQQTPGQGLQFLFEYFSETQRNKGNFPGRFSGRQFSNSRSEMNVSTLELGDSALYLCASSPGAPGETQYFGPGTRLLVL.